This T cell receptor beta chain was sequenced in a study of blood T cell repertoires in COVID-19. Study-level information: Specimens from acute and convalescent COVID-19 originated in the United States, Italy and Spain. The analysed material was cDNA or gDNA that came from T cells, B-cell-depleted T cells, or PBMCs.

Original data processing: Cell counts per sample came from amplifying reference gene primers. Assay: immunoSEQ multiplex PCR; the TCRdb copy retains only in-frame clones and omits some. V and J calls and clone size come straight from that table; D and trimming were deduced from the DNA. This sample has about 180,000 clones; roughly 90% occur once, and the top ten carry 0.53%. Germline values: CDR1 MNHEY, CDR2 SVGAGI. The CDR3 has 13 amino acids. The V end lost 2 bases, the J end lost 5 bases, and 9 bases lay between the germline ends. The sequence was obtained from a man aged 50-60 years with acute or convalescent COVID-19. The specimen sequenced was peripheral blood. V gene TRBV6-5 combines with J gene TRBJ1-1, with D possibly TRBD1 on 5 matching bases. CDR3 loop: CASSYGGTTEAFF. In DNA form, the CDR3 reads TGTGCCAGCAGTTACGGCGGGACGACTGAAGCTTTCTTT.